The text below deals with one TCR beta chain. What it binds is unknown. Unmatched junction bases numbered 12, after V lost 5 bases and J lost 4 bases. CDR3 size: 16 residues. Germline loops: CDR1 MNHEY, CDR2 SMNVEV (reference sequence). The data are from a study of T cell responses to AZD1222 COVID-19 vaccine. Overall study findings and caveats: Donors skewed white British and female; clonal diversity was possibly underestimated. Dominant CD4 TCR responses targeted spike regions 160-218 and 743-854. Repertoires in all cases were sampled only once the peak T cell response had passed.

Clones were sequenced by immunoSEQ multiplex PCR, and TCRdb holds only the in-frame ones, with some missing. In the table there are roughly 200,000 clones, approximately 94% of which are singletons. This TCR was sampled from an adult who received the MenACWY meningococcal vaccine as a control. The rearrangement joins TRBV27 to TRBJ2-5, with 8 bases lining up with TRBD1. Sequencing used peripheral blood, obtained 28 days after the second dose of the MenACWY control vaccine. DNA of the CDR3: TGTGCCAGCAGTCCCATTGCGGACAGGGTCGGAGAGACCCAGTACTTC. It is translated as CASSPIADRVGETQYF.